The next 11 T cell receptor beta chains were all read from a single sample in a study of cytomegalovirus exposure and HLA in healthy donors (dated by TCRdb to about 2017). Libraries were constructed by the immunoSEQ multiplex PCR assay. A mixture of 60 forward primers for TCR Vbeta segments and 13 reverse primers for TCR Jbeta segments was used in the multiplex PCR. TCRdb stores this immuneACCESS table with in-frame sequences only. Part of the clones is absent; in the studies checked, under half of the shortfall reflects unresolved V genes, and no reason is known for the rest. The sample includes more than 75,000 clones, with about 90% observed a single time. The ten largest clones take up roughly 2.2% of the sample. Sequenced material: PBMCs. These receptors were collected from a man in his late teens or twenties in good health and CMV-seronegative.

The DNA of the CDR3 is TGTGCCAGCGGAGACAGGGATAAAAACACCATATATTTT. Translating it yields CASGDRDKNTIYF. The rearrangement uses TRBV2 and TRBJ1-3, with 7 bases matching TRBD1. CDR3 length equals 13 residues. Germline-derived CDR1 and CDR2 are SNHLY and FYNNEI. V gave up 8 bases and J gave up 6 bases; unmatched junction bases: 7.

This chain joins TRBV4-3 and TRBJ1-4, with D perhaps TRBD1 (6 bases). Trimming removed 0 bases at V and 4 bases at J, with 15 bases between. This CDR3 spans 17 amino acids. Looked up from germline, CDR1 is LGHNA and CDR2 is YSLEER. The CDR3 nucleotides read TGCGCCAGCAGCCAAGACCCCAAAGGGGGAGTTAATGAAAAACTGTTTTTT. Protein product: CASSQDPKGGVNEKLFF.

V usage is TRBV28 and J usage is TRBJ2-7, with D possibly TRBD2 on 5 matching bases. Trimming pared 3 bases from V and 8 bases from J, leaving 11 bases between. The CDR3 is 12 residues long. Germline lookup yields CDR1 MDHEN and CDR2 SYDVKM. Here the CDR3 DNA reads TGTGCCAGCAGTTTGCCGAGGGCTAAGCAGTACTTC. Translated: CASSLPRAKQYF.

The CDR3 DNA reads TGTGCCAGCAGCTTGGTAATTTACAATGAGCAGTTCTTC. Translating gives CASSLVIYNEQFF. The rearrangement joins TRBV5-6 to TRBJ2-1; D uncertain. Deletions cut 0 bases from V and 4 bases from J, with 5 bases between. Germline loops: CDR1 SGHDT, CDR2 YYEEEE. CDR3 length: 13 residues.

This sequence joins TRBV6-1 and TRBJ2-3; TRBD2 matches at 10 bases. The length of the CDR3 is 16 residues. Germline V gene lookup returns CDR1 MNHNS and CDR2 SASEGT. V shed 4 bases and J 0 bases; nucleotides not matched to a gene: 4. CDR3 sequence: CASSALAGTSTDTQYF. DNA for the CDR3: TGTGCCAGCAGTGCACTAGCGGGGACAAGCACAGATACGCAGTATTTT.

The chain joins TRBV28 to TRBJ1-1, with a possible D match to TRBD1 (6 bases). Trimming shortened V by 6 bases and J by 2 bases, and 19 bases separated the two germline ends. Looked up from germline, CDR1 is MDHEN and CDR2 is SYDVKM. The CDR3 length is 16 residues. Written as DNA, the CDR3 is TGTGCCAGCAGAACAGGAGTGGGCAGGGGAAACACTGAAGCTTTCTTT. As protein: CASRTGVGRGNTEAFF. Full variable domain (outside the CDR3, taken from reference TRBV28 and TRBJ1-1): DVKVTQSSRYLVKRTGEKVFLECVQDMDHENMFWYRQDPGLGLRLIYFSYDVKMKEKGDIPEGYSVSREKKERFSLILESASTNQTSMYLCASRTGVGRGNTEAFFGQGTRLTVV.

This chain connects TRBV11-2 to TRBJ2-4; a weak D match, TRBD1 (5 bases). The CDR3 sequence is 13 residues long. The V and J ends lost 1 base and 7 bases respectively, with 8 bases between them. Germline V gives CDR1 SGHAT, CDR2 FQNNGV. Here the CDR3 reads CASSLGAGNIQYF. CDR3 bases: TGTGCCAGCAGCTTAGGCGCAGGGAACATTCAGTACTTC.

The J gene is TRBJ1-2, the V gene TRBV6-4, with TRBD1 as a possible D gene (6 bases). Trimming pared 6 bases from V and 8 bases from J, leaving 10 bases between. This CDR3 contains 11 residues. Per germline, CDR1 MRHNA and CDR2 SNTAGT. The CDR3 region is CASRTGRGYTF. In DNA, the CDR3 is TGTGCCAGCAGGACAGGTCGGGGCTACACCTTC.

J is TRBJ2-1 and V is TRBV27, with TRBD2 identical over 10 bases. The trim removed 1 base at V and 7 bases at J, leaving 7 bases unmatched. CDR3 length: 16 amino acids. Germline V gene data show CDR1 as MNHEY and CDR2 as SMNVEV (reference sequence). As DNA, the CDR3 is TGTGCCAGCAGTTTATTGAGGAGCGGGAGGGAGAATGAGCAGTTCTTC. Translating it yields CASSLLRSGRENEQFF.

The chain joins TRBV5-6 to TRBJ2-3, with 8 positions matching TRBD1. V lost 0 bases and J lost 5; bases outside the gene matches: 5. The V gene's germline CDR1 is SGHDT and CDR2 YYEEEE. The CDR3 totals 15 residues. The CDR3 DNA follows: TGTGCCAGCAGCTTGGCAGGGGGCGTAATAGATACGCAGTATTTT. This sequence encodes CASSLAGGVIDTQYF.

This rearrangement joins TRBV6-1 to TRBJ1-1; possible D gene TRBD1, 5 bases. Germline CDR1 is MNHNS and CDR2 is SASEGT. With 6 bases removed from V and 2 bases from J, the gap between germline ends came to 10 bases. The CDR3 length is 13 residues. The CDR3 loop is CASRSGYNTEAFF. CDR3 sequence (DNA): TGTGCCAGCAGATCAGGGTACAACACTGAAGCTTTCTTT.